This TCR beta chain originates from a study of T cells in Graves' hyperthyroidism and ophthalmopathy. Overall study findings and caveats: Patients with ophthalmopathy were separated from those with stable hyperthyroidism by a 13 V-J model. Peripheral blood also featured most of the thyroid clonotypes expanded above 0.001.

This clonotype was found many times. Its antigen is not known. V shed 6 bases, J shed 2 bases, and the junction held 11 bases outside the gene matches. Looked up from germline, CDR1 is MDHEN and CDR2 is SYDVKM. The CDR3 has 16 residues. The TCR beta CDR3 regions underwent amplification using RNA transcripts as the source. The HTBI primer set drove a first-round RT-PCR of the TCR CDR3. TCRdb re-called the multiplex PCR reads through MiXCR, storing one row per CDR3 protein. The table has around 350,000 distinct CDR3 sequences, 15% seen once. Source material: blood. The rearrangement links TRBV28 to TRBJ2-3; 7 nucleotides align to TRBD1. This sequence originates from a woman aged 60-75 years with Graves' ophthalmopathy. Here the CDR3 DNA reads TGTGCCAGCAGCCCCACCGGGACAGAAGACACAGATACGCAGTATTTT. Its protein product is CASSPTGTEDTDTQYF.